A selection of T cell receptor beta chains follows, all from one sample in a study of control samples from healthy donors and cancer patients. Some clones are missing from TCRdb's copy, which holds only in-frame ones; the method was immunoSEQ multiplex PCR. Among 46,000 or so clones listed, just over 90% were seen once. The sample consisted of PBMCs. These receptors were taken from a man between 25 and 39 years old with colorectal cancer. CDR3s include the opening cysteine and the closing phenylalanine or tryptophan. The D gene is left open where the match is weak. Clone size is stated in some rows and not others, as once, few, many or a class when expanded.

clone_size: .
d_call: .
j_call: TRBJ1-2
v_call: TRBV5-1
cdr3_aa: CASSLEPGRPNYGYTF
cdr3_nt: TGCGCCAGCAGCTTGGAGCCGGGCAGGCCCAACTATGGCTACACCTTC

clone_size: once
d_call: .
j_call: TRBJ2-2
v_call: TRBV5-1
cdr3_aa: CASSKALRDPLGTGELFF
cdr3_nt: TGCGCCAGCAGCAAAGCGCTCCGGGACCCCTTGGGCACCGGGGAGCTGTTTTTT

clone_size: .
d_call: TRBD2
j_call: TRBJ2-1
v_call: TRBV4-3
cdr3_aa: CASSQGTSGGREQFF
cdr3_nt: TGCGCCAGCAGCCAGGGGACTAGCGGGGGTCGTGAGCAGTTCTTC

clone_size: .
d_call: .
j_call: TRBJ2-3
v_call: TRBV6-1
cdr3_aa: CASSEGQGGSDTQYF
cdr3_nt: TGTGCCAGCAGTGAGGGGCAGGGCGGGTCAGATACGCAGTATTTT

clone_size: .
d_call: .
j_call: TRBJ1-1
v_call: TRBV7-2
cdr3_aa: CASSSPLSTRVKAFF
cdr3_nt: TGTGCCAGCAGCTCCCCCTTATCCACCAGAGTCAAAGCTTTCTTT

clone_size: .
d_call: TRBD1
j_call: TRBJ1-6
v_call: TRBV6-5
cdr3_aa: CASSYLQGVGSPLHF
cdr3_nt: TGTGCCAGCAGTTACCTACAGGGGGTCGGTTCACCCCTCCACTTT

clone_size: .
d_call: .
j_call: TRBJ2-3
v_call: TRBV25-1
cdr3_aa: CASSETDPPGPSTDTQYF
cdr3_nt: TGTGCCAGCAGTGAAACCGATCCCCCGGGGCCGAGCACAGATACGCAGTATTTT

clone_size: .
d_call: TRBD2
j_call: TRBJ2-3
v_call: TRBV3-1/TRBV3-2
cdr3_aa: CASSQVGLASDTQYF
cdr3_nt: TGTGCCAGCAGCCAAGTGGGACTAGCATCAGATACGCAGTATTTT

clone_size: .
d_call: TRBD1
j_call: TRBJ1-1
v_call: TRBV27
cdr3_aa: CASSLLGQGAEAFF
cdr3_nt: TGTGCCAGCAGTTTACTGGGACAGGGGGCTGAAGCTTTCTTT

clone_size: few
d_call: .
j_call: TRBJ2-5
v_call: TRBV11-3
cdr3_aa: CASSYPGETQYF
cdr3_nt: TGTGCCAGCAGCTACCCCGGGGAGACCCAGTACTTC

clone_size: few
d_call: .
j_call: TRBJ1-6
v_call: TRBV4-1
cdr3_aa: CASSQDWDSPLHF
cdr3_nt: TGCGCCAGCAGCCAAGACTGGGATTCACCCCTCCACTTT

clone_size: .
d_call: .
j_call: TRBJ1-1
v_call: TRBV30
cdr3_aa: CAWSHGGITEAFF
cdr3_nt: TGTGCCTGGAGTCACGGGGGGATCACTGAAGCTTTCTTT

clone_size: .
d_call: TRBD2
j_call: TRBJ2-1
v_call: TRBV11-2
cdr3_aa: CASSSLAGGNNEQFF
cdr3_nt: TGTGCCAGCAGCTCACTAGCGGGGGGAAACAATGAGCAGTTCTTC

clone_size: .
d_call: .
j_call: TRBJ1-1
v_call: TRBV27
cdr3_aa: CASSAQGKVVPEAFF
cdr3_nt: TGTGCCAGCAGTGCCCAAGGGAAGGTAGTACCTGAAGCTTTCTTT

clone_size: .
d_call: .
j_call: TRBJ1-2
v_call: TRBV5-6
cdr3_aa: CASTPRENRVDGYTF
cdr3_nt: TGTGCCAGCACGCCTCGTGAGAATCGGGTCGATGGCTACACCTTC

clone_size: .
d_call: .
j_call: TRBJ2-7
v_call: TRBV6-2/TRBV6-3
cdr3_aa: CASSYSGVGATSFSEYEQYF
cdr3_nt: TGTGCCAGCAGTTACTCAGGAGTGGGGGCGACCTCCTTTAGCGAGTACGAGCAGTACTTC

clone_size: .
d_call: .
j_call: TRBJ2-2
v_call: TRBV3-1/TRBV3-2
cdr3_aa: CASSQDPERRAGELFF
cdr3_nt: TGTGCCAGCAGCCAAGATCCAGAAAGGAGGGCCGGGGAGCTGTTTTTT

clone_size: .
d_call: .
j_call: TRBJ2-7
v_call: TRBV27
cdr3_aa: CASSQGYEQYF
cdr3_nt: TGTGCCAGCAGTCAAGGATACGAGCAGTACTTC

clone_size: .
d_call: .
j_call: TRBJ1-2
v_call: TRBV6-2/TRBV6-3
cdr3_aa: CASSYIGRGYTF
cdr3_nt: TGTGCCAGCAGTTATATAGGACGCGGCTACACCTTC

clone_size: .
d_call: TRBD1
j_call: TRBJ2-7
v_call: TRBV12-3/TRBV12-4
cdr3_aa: CASSAGTGREQYF
cdr3_nt: TGTGCCAGCAGCGCCGGGACAGGGCGGGAGCAGTACTTC

clone_size: once
d_call: .
j_call: TRBJ2-7
v_call: TRBV7-9
cdr3_aa: CASSSQGYEQYF
cdr3_nt: TGTGCCAGCAGCTCACAGGGCTACGAGCAGTACTTC

clone_size: .
d_call: TRBD1
j_call: TRBJ1-1
v_call: TRBV4-1
cdr3_aa: CASSQVGGQGTEAFF
cdr3_nt: TGCGCCAGCAGCCAAGTAGGGGGCCAAGGCACTGAAGCTTTCTTT

clone_size: .
d_call: TRBD1
j_call: TRBJ1-5
v_call: TRBV19
cdr3_aa: CASTDRGGQPQHF
cdr3_nt: TGTGCCAGTACGGACAGGGGCGGCCAGCCCCAGCATTTT

clone_size: .
d_call: .
j_call: TRBJ2-5
v_call: TRBV10-2
cdr3_aa: CASSGVGRGETQYF
cdr3_nt: TGCGCCAGCAGTGGGGTTGGCAGGGGAGAGACCCAGTACTTC

clone_size: .
d_call: .
j_call: TRBJ1-1
v_call: TRBV7-2
cdr3_aa: CASSLVHNTEAFF
cdr3_nt: TGTGCCAGCAGCCTAGTCCATAACACTGAAGCTTTCTTT

clone_size: .
d_call: TRBD2
j_call: TRBJ2-2
v_call: TRBV5-1
cdr3_aa: CASSRDYVIPNTGELFF
cdr3_nt: TGCGCCAGCAGCCGGGACTACGTGATCCCGAACACCGGGGAGCTGTTTTTT

clone_size: .
d_call: TRBD1
j_call: TRBJ2-1
v_call: TRBV24-1
cdr3_aa: CATRQGDRDEQFF
cdr3_nt: TGTGCCACTCGACAGGGAGATAGGGATGAGCAGTTCTTC

clone_size: .
d_call: TRBD1
j_call: TRBJ1-1
v_call: TRBV2
cdr3_aa: CASRGGTGRNTEAFF
cdr3_nt: TGTGCCAGCAGAGGGGGGACAGGACGTAACACTGAAGCTTTCTTT

clone_size: .
d_call: .
j_call: TRBJ1-3
v_call: TRBV7-2
cdr3_aa: CASSRGSPGNTIYF
cdr3_nt: TGTGCCAGCAGCCGCGGGAGTCCTGGAAACACCATATATTTT

clone_size: once
d_call: .
j_call: TRBJ1-1
v_call: TRBV11-3
cdr3_aa: CASSFQRDTEAFF
cdr3_nt: TGTGCCAGCAGCTTCCAGAGGGACACTGAAGCTTTCTTT

clone_size: .
d_call: .
j_call: TRBJ2-5
v_call: TRBV6-6
cdr3_aa: CASSYEETQYF
cdr3_nt: TGTGCCAGCAGTTACGAGGAGACCCAGTACTTC

clone_size: .
d_call: TRBD1
j_call: TRBJ1-2
v_call: TRBV10-3
cdr3_aa: CAILNSAGGATLYGYTF
cdr3_nt: TGTGCCATCTTGAATTCGGCAGGGGGAGCGACCCTTTATGGCTACACCTTC

clone_size: .
d_call: .
j_call: TRBJ2-7
v_call: TRBV7-2
cdr3_aa: CASSLGVRDEQYF
cdr3_nt: TGTGCCAGCAGCCTAGGAGTCAGGGACGAGCAGTACTTC

clone_size: .
d_call: .
j_call: TRBJ2-2
v_call: TRBV7-2
cdr3_aa: CASSLNDPNTGELFF
cdr3_nt: TGTGCCAGCAGCTTAAACGATCCCAACACCGGGGAGCTGTTTTTT

clone_size: .
d_call: .
j_call: TRBJ2-3
v_call: TRBV14
cdr3_aa: CASSQDISTDTQYF
cdr3_nt: TGTGCCAGCAGCCAAGACATATCCACAGATACGCAGTATTTT

clone_size: .
d_call: .
j_call: TRBJ2-3
v_call: TRBV9
cdr3_aa: CASSRAEGGSTDTQYF
cdr3_nt: TGTGCCAGCAGTAGAGCAGAGGGGGGCTCGACAGATACGCAGTATTTT

clone_size: .
d_call: .
j_call: TRBJ1-5
v_call: TRBV4-2
cdr3_aa: CASSQAEREGGNQPQHF
cdr3_nt: TGTGCCAGCAGCCAAGCGGAACGCGAGGGGGGCAATCAGCCCCAGCATTTT

clone_size: .
d_call: .
j_call: TRBJ1-4
v_call: TRBV30
cdr3_aa: CAWSGDSNEKLFF
cdr3_nt: TGTGCCTGGAGTGGGGATAGTAATGAAAAACTGTTTTTT

clone_size: .
d_call: TRBD2
j_call: TRBJ2-3
v_call: TRBV29-1
cdr3_aa: CSVDTGRGSGGTQYF
cdr3_nt: TGCAGCGTTGATACCGGGAGGGGCTCCGGAGGTACGCAGTATTTT

clone_size: once
d_call: .
j_call: TRBJ1-3
v_call: TRBV7-9
cdr3_aa: CASSSRGLSGNTIYF
cdr3_nt: TGTGCCAGCAGCTCCCGGGGCCTCTCTGGAAACACCATATATTTT

clone_size: .
d_call: TRBD1
j_call: TRBJ2-1
v_call: TRBV6-6
cdr3_aa: CASSRRLVQGDNEQFF
cdr3_nt: TGTGCCAGCAGTCGAAGGCTGGTACAGGGGGACAATGAGCAGTTCTTC

clone_size: .
d_call: .
j_call: TRBJ2-2
v_call: TRBV5-4
cdr3_aa: CASSFRINTGELFF
cdr3_nt: TGTGCCAGCAGCTTTCGGATTAACACCGGGGAGCTGTTTTTT

clone_size: .
d_call: .
j_call: TRBJ1-1
v_call: TRBV5-1
cdr3_aa: CASSLTGGITEAFF
cdr3_nt: TGCGCCAGCAGCTTGACAGGTGGGATCACTGAAGCTTTCTTT

clone_size: .
d_call: .
j_call: TRBJ2-2
v_call: TRBV27
cdr3_aa: CASSLKGSGPGELFF
cdr3_nt: TGTGCCAGCAGTTTAAAGGGAAGTGGGCCCGGGGAGCTGTTTTTT

clone_size: few
d_call: .
j_call: TRBJ1-1
v_call: TRBV20-1
cdr3_aa: CSASSRPGFGTEAFF
cdr3_nt: TGCAGTGCTAGTTCCCGTCCGGGCTTCGGGACTGAAGCTTTCTTT

clone_size: .
d_call: TRBD1
j_call: TRBJ1-4
v_call: TRBV6-5
cdr3_aa: CASSDSDRGPPKLFF
cdr3_nt: TGTGCCAGCAGTGACTCGGACAGGGGGCCCCCAAAACTGTTTTTT

clone_size: .
d_call: TRBD1
j_call: TRBJ1-2
v_call: TRBV19
cdr3_aa: CASSIQVQGHGYTF
cdr3_nt: TGTGCCAGTAGTATCCAGGTACAGGGGCATGGCTACACCTTC

clone_size: .
d_call: TRBD2
j_call: TRBJ2-3
v_call: TRBV5-6
cdr3_aa: CASSVGLAGGTDTQYF
cdr3_nt: TGTGCCAGCAGCGTAGGACTAGCGGGGGGCACAGATACGCAGTATTTT

clone_size: .
d_call: .
j_call: TRBJ2-3
v_call: TRBV6-5
cdr3_aa: CASKLSGTDTQYF
cdr3_nt: TGTGCCAGCAAATTATCGGGTACAGATACGCAGTATTTT

clone_size: .
d_call: .
j_call: TRBJ2-1
v_call: TRBV30
cdr3_aa: CAWSASRVGEQFF
cdr3_nt: TGTGCCTGGAGTGCCTCCAGGGTAGGTGAGCAGTTCTTC

clone_size: .
d_call: .
j_call: TRBJ1-1
v_call: TRBV12-3/TRBV12-4
cdr3_aa: CASRPGENTEAFF
cdr3_nt: TGTGCCAGCAGGCCGGGGGAGAACACTGAAGCTTTCTTT

clone_size: .
d_call: .
j_call: TRBJ2-3
v_call: TRBV10-1
cdr3_aa: CASSNSRTSTDTQYF
cdr3_nt: TGCGCCAGCAGTAATTCCAGAACTAGCACAGATACGCAGTATTTT

clone_size: few
d_call: .
j_call: TRBJ2-2
v_call: TRBV5-1
cdr3_aa: CASSWEGAVTGELFF
cdr3_nt: TGCGCCAGCAGCTGGGAGGGGGCGGTCACCGGGGAGCTGTTTTTT

clone_size: .
d_call: .
j_call: TRBJ1-1
v_call: TRBV6-5
cdr3_aa: CASSYTPGQEAFF
cdr3_nt: TGTGCCAGCAGTTACACCCCCGGACAGGAAGCTTTCTTT

clone_size: few
d_call: .
j_call: TRBJ2-7
v_call: TRBV29-1
cdr3_aa: CSVEEGAGLAGEQYF
cdr3_nt: TGCAGCGTTGAAGAGGGGGCAGGCCTCGCGGGCGAGCAGTACTTC

clone_size: .
d_call: TRBD1
j_call: TRBJ1-1
v_call: TRBV4-3
cdr3_aa: CASSRDRANTEAFF
cdr3_nt: TGCGCCAGCAGCCGGGACAGGGCGAACACTGAAGCTTTCTTT

clone_size: .
d_call: .
j_call: TRBJ1-4
v_call: TRBV5-1
cdr3_aa: CASSLGPIGANEKLFF
cdr3_nt: TGCGCCAGCAGCTTGGGACCTATAGGGGCGAATGAAAAACTGTTTTTT

clone_size: .
d_call: .
j_call: TRBJ1-5
v_call: TRBV20-1
cdr3_aa: CSASSSAPGDQPQHF
cdr3_nt: TGCAGTGCTAGTAGCTCGGCCCCGGGGGATCAGCCCCAGCATTTT

clone_size: .
d_call: .
j_call: TRBJ1-4
v_call: TRBV6-5
cdr3_aa: CATLGREKKLFF
cdr3_nt: TGTGCCACCCTCGGCAGGGAGAAAAAACTGTTTTTT

clone_size: .
d_call: .
j_call: TRBJ2-5
v_call: TRBV4-3
cdr3_aa: CASSQDPAKETQYF
cdr3_nt: TGCGCCAGCAGCCAAGATCCGGCTAAAGAGACCCAGTACTTC